This TCR beta chain emerged from a study of human T cells and chemical hapten exposure. The library tagged individual cDNA molecules with unique molecular identifiers. Using its own MiXCR run on the RACE reads, TCRdb lists one record per CDR3 protein. The profile shows around 56,000 distinct CDR3 sequences, roughly 9.8% of them singletons. The V end lost 6 bases, the J end lost 6 bases, and 9 bases lay between the germline ends. The CDR3 is 11 residues long. CDR1 and CDR2 from the germline V gene are MNHEY and SVGEGT. Noted time point: pre-sensitization, week 0. This sample's treatment: therapeutic diphenylcyclopropenone sensitization with weekly scalp DPC. This clonotype was seen many times.

The rearrangement links TRBV6-2 or TRBV6-3 to TRBJ2-7; D perhaps matches TRBD1 (5 bases). The TCR comes from a man aged 40-49 years with alopecia areata. Some clones in this sample may be carry-over from other donors' samples. This specimen consisted of whole blood, obtained in connection with sensitization to the hapten diphenylcyclopropenone (DPC). CDR3 region: CASSPRGEQYF. CDR3 DNA: TGTGCCAGCAGCCCTAGGGGCGAGCAGTACTTC.